This T cell receptor beta chain appears in the sequencing data of a study of cytomegalovirus exposure and HLA in healthy donors. Primers included in the PCR were 60 Vbeta and 13 Jbeta primers. Assay: immunoSEQ multiplex PCR; the TCRdb copy retains only in-frame clones and omits some. The sample contains around 200,000 clones, about 62% of which appear only once. V was pared by 4 bases and J by 4 bases, with 4 bases of the junction left unmatched. The V gene's germline CDR1 is GTSNPN and CDR2 SVGIG (reference sequence). The CDR3 is 12 residues long. Sequenced input: PBMCs. The clonotype comes from a man aged 40-50 years in good health and CMV-seronegative. V and J are TRBV30 and TRBJ2-7, with 7 bases aligning to TRBD1. The CDR3 coding sequence is TGTGCCTGGAAGGGACAGCCTTACGAGCAGTACTTC. Translated, it gives CAWKGQPYEQYF. The full variable domain, with the rest looked up from reference TRBV30 and TRBJ2-7, is SQTIHQWPATLVQPVGSPLSLECTVEGTSNPNLYWYRQAAGRGLQLLFYSVGIGQISSEVPQNLSASRPQDRQFILSSKKLLLSDSGFYLCAWKGQPYEQYFGPGTRLTVT.